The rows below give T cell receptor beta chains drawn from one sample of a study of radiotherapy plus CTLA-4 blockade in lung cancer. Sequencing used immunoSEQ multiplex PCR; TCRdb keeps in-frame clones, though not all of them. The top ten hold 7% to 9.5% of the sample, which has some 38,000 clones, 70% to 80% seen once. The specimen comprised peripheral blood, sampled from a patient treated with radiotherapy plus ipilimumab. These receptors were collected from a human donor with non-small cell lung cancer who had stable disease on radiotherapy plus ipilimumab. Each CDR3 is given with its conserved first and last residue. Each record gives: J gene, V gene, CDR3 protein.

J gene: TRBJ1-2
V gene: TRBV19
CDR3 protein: CASSIVPGGTLNYGYTF

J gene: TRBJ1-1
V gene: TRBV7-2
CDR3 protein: CASSPTDSPLNTEAFF

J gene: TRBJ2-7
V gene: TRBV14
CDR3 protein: CASSQDSYEQYF

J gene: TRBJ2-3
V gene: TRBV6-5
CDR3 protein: CASSYRTGTDTQYF

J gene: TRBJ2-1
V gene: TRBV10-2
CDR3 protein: CASARASYNEQFF

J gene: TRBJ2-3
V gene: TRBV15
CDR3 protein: CATSRDKRTDTQYF

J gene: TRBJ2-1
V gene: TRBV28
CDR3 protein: CASSFGGRGYNEQFF

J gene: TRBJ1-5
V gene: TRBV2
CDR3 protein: CASMTGMTVNQPQHF

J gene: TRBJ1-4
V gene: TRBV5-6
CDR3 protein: CASSPLGATNEKLFF

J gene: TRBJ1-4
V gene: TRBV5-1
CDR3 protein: CASRPGTGGTNEKLFF

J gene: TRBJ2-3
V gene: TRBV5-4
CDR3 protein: CASSPGSRPSTDTQYF

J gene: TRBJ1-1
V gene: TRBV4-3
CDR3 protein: CASRGRTEAFF

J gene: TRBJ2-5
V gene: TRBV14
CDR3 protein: CASSQGTRAETQYF

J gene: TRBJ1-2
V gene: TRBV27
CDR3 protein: CASSLYYRENYGYTF

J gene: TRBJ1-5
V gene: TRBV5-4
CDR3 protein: CASSLEGVPPQHF

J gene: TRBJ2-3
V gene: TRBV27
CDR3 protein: CASRGLAGGGDTQYF

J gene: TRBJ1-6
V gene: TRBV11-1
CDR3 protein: CASSPGTARSPLHF

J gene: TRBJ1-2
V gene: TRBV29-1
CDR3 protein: CSFPRGPEGYTF

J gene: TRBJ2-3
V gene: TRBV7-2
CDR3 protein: CASSLRASSTDTQYF

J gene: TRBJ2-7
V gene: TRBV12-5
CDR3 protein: CASGLVKRWDSYEQYF

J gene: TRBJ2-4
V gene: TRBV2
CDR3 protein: CASNSLMGVAKNIQYF

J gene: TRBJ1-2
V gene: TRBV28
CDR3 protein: CASSLPGGSYGYTF

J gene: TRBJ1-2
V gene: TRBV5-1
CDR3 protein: CASSQTGVFGYTF

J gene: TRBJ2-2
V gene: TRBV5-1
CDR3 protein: CASSLSGTGGGELFF

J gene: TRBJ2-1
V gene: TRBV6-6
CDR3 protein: CASSYSTVIDEQFF

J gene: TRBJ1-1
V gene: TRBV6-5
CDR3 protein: CASSAGQHTEAFF

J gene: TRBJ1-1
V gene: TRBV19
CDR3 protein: CAIADRVEAFF

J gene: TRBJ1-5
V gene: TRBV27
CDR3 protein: CASSLSGQPSNQPQHF

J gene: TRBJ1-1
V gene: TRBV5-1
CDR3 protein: CASSLANGANTEAFF

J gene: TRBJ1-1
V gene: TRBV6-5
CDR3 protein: CASSYRGYTEAFF

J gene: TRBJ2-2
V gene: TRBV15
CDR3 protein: CATSRDLDRASGELFF

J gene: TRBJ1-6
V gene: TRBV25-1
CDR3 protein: CASSAPTGDYSPLHF

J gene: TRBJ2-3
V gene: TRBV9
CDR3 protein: CASSPRGTSGSTDTQYF

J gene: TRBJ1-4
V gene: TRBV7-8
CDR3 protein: CASSPLRVQFNEKLFF

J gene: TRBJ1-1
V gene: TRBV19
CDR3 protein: CASSTGGNTEAFF

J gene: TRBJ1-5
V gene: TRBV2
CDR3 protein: CAIGTDNQPQHF

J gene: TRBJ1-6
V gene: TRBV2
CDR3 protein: CASSEPPRGNSPLHF

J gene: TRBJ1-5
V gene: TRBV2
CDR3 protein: CASRGGQGRYQPQHF

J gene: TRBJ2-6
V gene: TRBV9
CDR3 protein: CASSVEPPGRVGANVLTF

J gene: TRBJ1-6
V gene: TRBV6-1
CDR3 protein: CASRNTGEGSPLHF

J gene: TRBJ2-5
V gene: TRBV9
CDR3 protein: CASSVEGGRETQYF

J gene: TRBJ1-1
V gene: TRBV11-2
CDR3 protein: CASSSPWGTEAFF

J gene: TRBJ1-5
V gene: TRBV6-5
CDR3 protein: CASSYSQSYSNQPQHF

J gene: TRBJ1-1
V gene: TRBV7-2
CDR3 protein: CASSSGLLNTEAFF

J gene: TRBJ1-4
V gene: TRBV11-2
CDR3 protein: CASSLDINEKLFF

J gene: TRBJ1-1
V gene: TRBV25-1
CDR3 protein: CASRLGLNTEAFF

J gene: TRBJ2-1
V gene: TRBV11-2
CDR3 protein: CASRNTPNEQFF

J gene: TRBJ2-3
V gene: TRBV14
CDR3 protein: CASSQVGGLLTDTQYF

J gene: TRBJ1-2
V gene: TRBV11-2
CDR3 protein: CASSLDAWGEDYGYTF

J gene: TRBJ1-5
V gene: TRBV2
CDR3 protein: CASKTGLMTMEPQHF

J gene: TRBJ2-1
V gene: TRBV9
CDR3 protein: CASSVGDEQFF

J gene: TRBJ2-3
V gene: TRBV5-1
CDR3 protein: CASSDLDTQYF

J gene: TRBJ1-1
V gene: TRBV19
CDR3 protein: CASSINWQTEAFF

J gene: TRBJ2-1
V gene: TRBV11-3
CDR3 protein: CASSQGVRNEQFF

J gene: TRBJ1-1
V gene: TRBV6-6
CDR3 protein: CASSEAQMNTEAFF

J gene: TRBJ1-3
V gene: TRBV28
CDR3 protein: CASFSSGNTIYF

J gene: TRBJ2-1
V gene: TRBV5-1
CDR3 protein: CASSFWGAVAYNEQFF

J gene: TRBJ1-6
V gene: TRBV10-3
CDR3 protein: CAIAPSGQINSPLHF

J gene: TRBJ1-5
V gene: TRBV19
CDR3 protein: CASSTWQGGNQPQHF